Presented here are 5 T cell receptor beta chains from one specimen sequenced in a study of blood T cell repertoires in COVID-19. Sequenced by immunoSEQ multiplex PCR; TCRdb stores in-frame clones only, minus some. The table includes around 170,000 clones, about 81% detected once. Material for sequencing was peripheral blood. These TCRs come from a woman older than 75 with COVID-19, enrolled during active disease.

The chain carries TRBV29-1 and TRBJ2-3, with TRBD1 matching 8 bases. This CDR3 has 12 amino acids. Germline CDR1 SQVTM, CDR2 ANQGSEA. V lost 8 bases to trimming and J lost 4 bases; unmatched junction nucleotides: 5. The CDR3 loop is CSTGTGPDTQYF. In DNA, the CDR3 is TGCAGCACCGGGACAGGCCCAGATACGCAGTATTTT.

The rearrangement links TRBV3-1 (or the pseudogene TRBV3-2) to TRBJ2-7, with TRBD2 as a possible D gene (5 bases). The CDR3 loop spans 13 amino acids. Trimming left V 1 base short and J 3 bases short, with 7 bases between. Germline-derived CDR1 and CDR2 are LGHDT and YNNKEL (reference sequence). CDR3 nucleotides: TGTGCCAGCAGCCAAGTCGAGGGCTACGAGCAGTACTTC. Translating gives CASSQVEGYEQYF.

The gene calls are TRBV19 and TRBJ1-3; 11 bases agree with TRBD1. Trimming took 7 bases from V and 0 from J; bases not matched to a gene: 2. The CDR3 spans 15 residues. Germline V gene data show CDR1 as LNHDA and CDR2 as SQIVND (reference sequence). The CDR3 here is CASTGTGGSGNTIYF. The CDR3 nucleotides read TGTGCCAGTACCGGGACAGGGGGCTCTGGAAACACCATATATTTT.

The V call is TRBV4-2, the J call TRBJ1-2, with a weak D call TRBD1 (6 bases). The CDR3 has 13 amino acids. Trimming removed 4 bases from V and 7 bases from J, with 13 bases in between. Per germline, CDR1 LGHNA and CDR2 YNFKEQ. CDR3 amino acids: CASSPTGTRGYTF. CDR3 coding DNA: TGTGCCAGCAGCCCGACAGGAACCCGTGGCTACACCTTC.

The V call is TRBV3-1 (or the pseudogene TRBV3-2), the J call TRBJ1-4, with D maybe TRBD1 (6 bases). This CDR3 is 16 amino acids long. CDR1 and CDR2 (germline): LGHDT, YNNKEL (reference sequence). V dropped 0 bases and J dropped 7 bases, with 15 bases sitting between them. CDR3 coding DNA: TGTGCCAGCAGCCAAGATTTTGGGGGCGCGTCTGAAAAACTGTTTTTT. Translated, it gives CASSQDFGGASEKLFF.